The 8 T cell receptor beta chains below come from one sample, sequenced in a study of cytomegalovirus exposure and HLA in healthy donors. The PCR used 60 Vbeta and 13 Jbeta primers. The table came from immunoSEQ multiplex PCR; TCRdb's copy has only in-frame clones and leaves some out. This sample has approximately 100,000 clones; around three quarters occur once, and the top ten carry about 0.8%. The material sequenced was PBMCs. Receptor source: a boy aged 10-17 years in good health and CMV-seronegative.

V is TRBV5-6 and J is TRBJ2-7, with 8 bases identical to TRBD1. The CDR3 extends over 15 amino acids. Germline V gene lookup returns CDR1 SGHDT and CDR2 YYEEEE. Trimming took 1 base from V and 0 from J; bases not matched to a gene: 3. CDR3 sequence: CASSLLDRASYEQYF. For the CDR3, the DNA is TGTGCCAGCAGCTTGTTGGACAGGGCCTCCTACGAGCAGTACTTC.

This sequence joins TRBV5-1 and TRBJ2-1; TRBD2 agrees at 7 bases. Germline V gene lookup returns CDR1 SGHRS and CDR2 YFSETQ. The CDR3 consists of 15 residues. Germline trimming cut 4 bases from V and 2 bases from J; bases unmatched to any gene: 6. The CDR3: CASSPGLLTYNEQFF. CDR3 bases: TGCGCCAGCAGCCCGGGACTACTTACCTACAATGAGCAGTTCTTC.

V usage is TRBV18 and J usage is TRBJ2-5; D is ambiguous. The germline gives CDR1 KGHSH, CDR2 LQKENI. This CDR3 comprises 13 residues. V lost 6 bases to trimming and J lost 5 bases, with 13 bases between them. The CDR3 loop is CASSTIVEETQYF. The CDR3 region has the DNA TGTGCCAGCTCTACTATAGTGGAGGAGACCCAGTACTTC.

The V call is TRBV10-3, the J call TRBJ2-6; D is possibly TRBD1 (6 bases). Deletions cut 10 bases from V and 0 bases from J, with 10 bases between. This CDR3 has 14 amino acids. Germline V gene data show CDR1 as ENHRY and CDR2 as SYGVKD. Here the CDR3 DNA reads TGTGCCAGCACAGGGAACTCTGGGGCCAACGTCCTGACTTTC. Protein product: CASTGNSGANVLTF.

This clone was counted once. The rearrangement uses TRBV5-1 and TRBJ1-2; weak D call: TRBD1 (6 bases). Trimming stripped 4 bases from V and 4 bases from J, with 20 bases between. The germline CDR1 and CDR2 sequences are SGHRS and YFSETQ. CDR3 size: 16 residues. The CDR3 nucleotides read TGCGCCAGCAGCGTTTTCGGGACACCCACCTTCTATGGCTACACCTTC. Its protein product is CASSVFGTPTFYGYTF.

The chain carries TRBV30 and TRBJ2-1; 12 nucleotides align to TRBD2. The CDR3 is 17 residues long. V was pared by 5 bases and J by 1 base, with 9 bases of the junction left unmatched. The germline gives CDR1 GTSNPN, CDR2 SVGIG (reference sequence). CDR3: CAWALAGGQLSYNEQFF. The CDR3 DNA reads TGTGCCTGGGCACTAGCGGGAGGCCAATTATCCTACAATGAGCAGTTCTTC.

The CDR3 DNA is TGTGCCAGCAGACTCCGGGAGACCGGGGAGCTGTTTTTT. Translating it yields CASRLRETGELFF. The chain carries TRBV5-4 and TRBJ2-2; a possible D gene is TRBD2 (6 bases). CDR1 is SGHNT, CDR2 YYREEE, per germline (reference sequence). V lost 5 bases and J lost 5, with 10 bases in between. The length of the CDR3 is 13 residues.

The chain couples TRBV6-5 to TRBJ1-1, with D hard to call. Per germline, CDR1 MNHEY and CDR2 SVGAGI. This CDR3 spans 14 amino acids. Trimming removed 5 bases at V and 0 bases at J, with 10 bases between. This CDR3 reads CASSRRSLNTEAFF. Written as DNA, the CDR3 is TGTGCCAGCAGTCGACGGAGCCTGAACACTGAAGCTTTCTTT.